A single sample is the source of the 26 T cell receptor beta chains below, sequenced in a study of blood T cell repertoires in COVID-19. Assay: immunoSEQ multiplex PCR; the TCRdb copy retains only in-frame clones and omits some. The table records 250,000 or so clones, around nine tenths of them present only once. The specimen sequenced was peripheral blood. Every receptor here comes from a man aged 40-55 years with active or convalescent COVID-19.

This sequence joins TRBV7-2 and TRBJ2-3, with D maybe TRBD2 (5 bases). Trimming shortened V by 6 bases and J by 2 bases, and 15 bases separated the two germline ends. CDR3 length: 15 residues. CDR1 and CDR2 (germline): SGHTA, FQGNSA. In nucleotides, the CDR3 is TGTGCCAGCAGTACCTACCGGGGTCTCACAGATACGCAGTATTTT. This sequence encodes CASSTYRGLTDTQYF.

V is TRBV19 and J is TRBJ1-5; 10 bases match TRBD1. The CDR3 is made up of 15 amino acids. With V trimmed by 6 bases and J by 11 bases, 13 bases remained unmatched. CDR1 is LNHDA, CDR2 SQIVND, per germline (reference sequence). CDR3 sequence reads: CASSPGQGTRGTQHF. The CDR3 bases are TGTGCCAGTAGCCCGGGACAGGGGACTCGGGGGACCCAGCATTTT.

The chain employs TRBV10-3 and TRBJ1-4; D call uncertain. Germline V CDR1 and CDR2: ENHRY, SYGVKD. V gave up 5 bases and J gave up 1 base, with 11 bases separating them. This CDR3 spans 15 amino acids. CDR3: CAISPQEGTNEKLFF. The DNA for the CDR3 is TGTGCCATCAGTCCGCAGGAAGGAACTAATGAAAAACTGTTTTTT.

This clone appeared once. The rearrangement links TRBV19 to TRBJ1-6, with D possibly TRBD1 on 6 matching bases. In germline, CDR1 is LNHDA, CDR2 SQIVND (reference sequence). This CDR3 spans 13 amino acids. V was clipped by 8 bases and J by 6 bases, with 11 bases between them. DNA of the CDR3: TGTGCCAGTTCACAGGGTACTAATTCACCCCTCCACTTT. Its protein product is CASSQGTNSPLHF.

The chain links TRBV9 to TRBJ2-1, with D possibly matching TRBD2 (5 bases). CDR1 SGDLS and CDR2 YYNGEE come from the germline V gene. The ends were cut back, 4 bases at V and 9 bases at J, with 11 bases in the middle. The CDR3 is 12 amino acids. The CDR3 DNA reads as TGTGCCAGCAGCCGCGACTACGGTGAGCAGTTCTTC. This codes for CASSRDYGEQFF.

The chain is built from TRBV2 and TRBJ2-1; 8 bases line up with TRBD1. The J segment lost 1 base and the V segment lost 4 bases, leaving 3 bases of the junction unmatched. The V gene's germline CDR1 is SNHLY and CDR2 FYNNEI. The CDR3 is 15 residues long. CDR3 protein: CASSGQGKSYNEQFF. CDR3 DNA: TGTGCCAGCAGTGGACAGGGGAAATCCTACAATGAGCAGTTCTTC.

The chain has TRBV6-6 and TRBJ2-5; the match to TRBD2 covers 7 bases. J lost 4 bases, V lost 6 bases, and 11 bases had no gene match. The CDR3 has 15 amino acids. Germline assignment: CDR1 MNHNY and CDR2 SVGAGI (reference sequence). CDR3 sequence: CASRTRTGGGETQYF. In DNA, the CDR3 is TGTGCCAGCAGGACTAGGACGGGGGGAGGAGAGACCCAGTACTTC.

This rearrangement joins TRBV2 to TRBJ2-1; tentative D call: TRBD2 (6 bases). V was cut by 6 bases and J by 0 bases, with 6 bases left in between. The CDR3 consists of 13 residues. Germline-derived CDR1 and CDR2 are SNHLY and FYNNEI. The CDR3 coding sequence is TGTGCCAGCAGGGAGGGCTCCTACAATGAGCAGTTCTTC. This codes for CASREGSYNEQFF.

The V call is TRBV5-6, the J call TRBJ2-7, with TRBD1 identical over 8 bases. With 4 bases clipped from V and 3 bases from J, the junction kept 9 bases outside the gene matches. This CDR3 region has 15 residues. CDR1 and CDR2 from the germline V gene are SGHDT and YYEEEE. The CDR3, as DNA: TGTGCCAGCAGCACAGAGACAGGGGCCGGCTACGAGCAGTACTTC. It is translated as CASSTETGAGYEQYF.

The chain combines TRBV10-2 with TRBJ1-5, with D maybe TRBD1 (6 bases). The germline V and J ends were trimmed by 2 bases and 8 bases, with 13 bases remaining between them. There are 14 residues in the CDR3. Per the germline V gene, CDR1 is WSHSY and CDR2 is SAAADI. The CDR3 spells CASSESQGIEPQHF. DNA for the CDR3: TGCGCCAGCAGTGAGAGTCAGGGGATCGAGCCCCAGCATTTT.

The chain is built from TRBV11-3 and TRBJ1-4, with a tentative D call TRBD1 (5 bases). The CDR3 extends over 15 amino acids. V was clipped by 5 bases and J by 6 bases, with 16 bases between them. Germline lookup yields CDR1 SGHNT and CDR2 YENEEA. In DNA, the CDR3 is TGTGCCAGCAGCCGCCAGGGAGGGATGGATGAAAAACTGTTTTTT. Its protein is CASSRQGGMDEKLFF.

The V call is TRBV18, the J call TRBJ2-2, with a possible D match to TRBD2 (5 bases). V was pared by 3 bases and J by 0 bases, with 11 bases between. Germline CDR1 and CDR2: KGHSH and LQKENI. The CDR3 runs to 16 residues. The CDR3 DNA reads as TGTGCCAGCTCACCCCGGACTGAAACGAACACCGGGGAGCTGTTTTTT. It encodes CASSPRTETNTGELFF.

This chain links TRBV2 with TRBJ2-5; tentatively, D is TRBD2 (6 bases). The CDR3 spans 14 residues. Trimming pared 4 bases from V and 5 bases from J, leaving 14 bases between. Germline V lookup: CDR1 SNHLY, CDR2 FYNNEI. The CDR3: CASSVLAEGETQYF. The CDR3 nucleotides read TGTGCCAGCAGTGTATTAGCGGAGGGTGAGACCCAGTACTTC.

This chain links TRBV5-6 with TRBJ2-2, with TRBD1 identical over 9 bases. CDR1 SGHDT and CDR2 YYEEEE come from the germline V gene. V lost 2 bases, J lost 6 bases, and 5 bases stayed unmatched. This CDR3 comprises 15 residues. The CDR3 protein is CASSFRTGVAGELFF. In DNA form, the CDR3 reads TGTGCCAGCAGCTTTCGGACAGGGGTGGCCGGGGAGCTGTTTTTT.

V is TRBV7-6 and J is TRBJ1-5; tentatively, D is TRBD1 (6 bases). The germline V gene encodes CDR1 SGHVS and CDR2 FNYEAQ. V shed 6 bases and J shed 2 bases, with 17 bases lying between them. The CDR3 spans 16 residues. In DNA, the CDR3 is TGTGCCAGCAGTTTAAGTCCGAACAGGGGCAATCAGCCCCAGCATTTT. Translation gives CASSLSPNRGNQPQHF.

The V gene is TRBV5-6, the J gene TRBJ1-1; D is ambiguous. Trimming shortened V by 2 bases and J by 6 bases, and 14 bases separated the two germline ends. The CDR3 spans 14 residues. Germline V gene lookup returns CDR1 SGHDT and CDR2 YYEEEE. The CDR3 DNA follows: TGTGCCAGCAGCTTATACATAGGAGACCCTGAAGCTTTCTTT. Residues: CASSLYIGDPEAFF. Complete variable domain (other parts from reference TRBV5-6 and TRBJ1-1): DAGVTQSPTHLIKTRGQQVTLRCSPKSGHDTVSWYQQALGQGPQFIFQYYEEEERQRGNFPDRFSGHQFPNYSSELNVNALLLGDSALYLCASSLYIGDPEAFFGQGTRLTVV.

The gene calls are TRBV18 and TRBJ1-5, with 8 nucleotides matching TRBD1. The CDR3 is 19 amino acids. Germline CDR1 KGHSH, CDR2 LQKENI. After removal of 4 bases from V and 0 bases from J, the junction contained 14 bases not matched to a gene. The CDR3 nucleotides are TGTGCCAGCTCACAGGTTCGAGACAGGGGTTTTGATAGCAATCAGCCCCAGCATTTT. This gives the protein CASSQVRDRGFDSNQPQHF.

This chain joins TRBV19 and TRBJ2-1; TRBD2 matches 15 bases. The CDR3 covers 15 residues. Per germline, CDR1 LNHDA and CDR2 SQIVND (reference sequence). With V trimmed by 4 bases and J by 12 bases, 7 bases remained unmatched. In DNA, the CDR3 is TGTGCCAGTAGTACAGGGACTAGCGGGAGGTCTCTGCAGTTCTTC. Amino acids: CASSTGTSGRSLQFF.

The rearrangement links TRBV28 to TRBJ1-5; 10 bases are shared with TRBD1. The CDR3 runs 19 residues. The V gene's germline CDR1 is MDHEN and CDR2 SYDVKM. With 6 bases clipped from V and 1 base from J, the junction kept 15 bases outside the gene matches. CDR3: CASSSPSRTGGLSNQPQHF. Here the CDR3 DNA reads TGTGCCAGCAGCAGCCCTTCGAGGACAGGGGGTTTAAGCAATCAGCCCCAGCATTTT. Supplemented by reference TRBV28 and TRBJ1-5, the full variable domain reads DVKVTQSSRYLVKRTGEKVFLECVQDMDHENMFWYRQDPGLGLRLIYFSYDVKMKEKGDIPEGYSVSREKKERFSLILESASTNQTSMYLCASSSPSRTGGLSNQPQHFGDGTRLSIL.

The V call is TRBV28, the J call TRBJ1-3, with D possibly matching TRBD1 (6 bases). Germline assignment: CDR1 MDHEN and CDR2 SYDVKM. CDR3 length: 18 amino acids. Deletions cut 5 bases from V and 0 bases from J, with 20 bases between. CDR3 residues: CASSPPPRGRLSGNTIYF. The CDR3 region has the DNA TGTGCCAGCAGTCCCCCCCCGCGGGGGCGACTCTCTGGAAACACCATATATTTT.

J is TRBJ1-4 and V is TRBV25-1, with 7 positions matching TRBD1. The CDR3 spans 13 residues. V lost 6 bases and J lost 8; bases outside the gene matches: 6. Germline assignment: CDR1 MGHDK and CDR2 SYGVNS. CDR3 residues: CASRGTVVEKLFF. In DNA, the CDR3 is TGTGCCAGCAGGGGGACAGTTGTAGAAAAACTGTTTTTT.

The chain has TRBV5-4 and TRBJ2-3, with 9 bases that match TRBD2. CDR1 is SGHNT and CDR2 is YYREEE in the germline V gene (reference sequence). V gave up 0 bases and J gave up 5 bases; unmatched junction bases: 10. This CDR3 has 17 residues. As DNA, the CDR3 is TGTGCCAGCAGCTTGGAGGGCGGGGGGGCCCTAGGAGATACGCAGTATTTT. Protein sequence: CASSLEGGGALGDTQYF.

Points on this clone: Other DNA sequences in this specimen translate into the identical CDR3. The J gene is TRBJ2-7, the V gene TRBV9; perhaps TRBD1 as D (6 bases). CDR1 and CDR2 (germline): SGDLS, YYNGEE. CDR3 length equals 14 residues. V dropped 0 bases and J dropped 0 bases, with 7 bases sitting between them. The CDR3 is CASSVGDNSYEQYF. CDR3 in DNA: TGTGCCAGCAGCGTAGGGGACAACTCCTACGAGCAGTACTTC.

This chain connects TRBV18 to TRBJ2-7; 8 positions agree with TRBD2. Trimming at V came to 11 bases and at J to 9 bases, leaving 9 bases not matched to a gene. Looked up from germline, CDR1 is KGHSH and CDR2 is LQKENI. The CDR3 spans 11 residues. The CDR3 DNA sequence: TGTGCCGGCGGGGGGCTTTATGGGCAGTACTTC. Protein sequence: CAGGGLYGQYF.

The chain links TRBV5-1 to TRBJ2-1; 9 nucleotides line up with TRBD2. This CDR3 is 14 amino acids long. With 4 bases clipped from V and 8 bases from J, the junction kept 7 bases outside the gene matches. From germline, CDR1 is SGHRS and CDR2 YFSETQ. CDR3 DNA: TGCGCCAGCAGCGGAGGACTAGCGATACATGAGCAGTTCTTC. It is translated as CASSGGLAIHEQFF. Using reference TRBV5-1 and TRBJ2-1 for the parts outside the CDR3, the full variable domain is KAGVTQTPRYLIKTRGQQVTLSCSPISGHRSVSWYQQTPGQGLQFLFEYFSETQRNKGNFPGRFSGRQFSNSRSEMNVSTLELGDSALYLCASSGGLAIHEQFFGPGTRLTVL.

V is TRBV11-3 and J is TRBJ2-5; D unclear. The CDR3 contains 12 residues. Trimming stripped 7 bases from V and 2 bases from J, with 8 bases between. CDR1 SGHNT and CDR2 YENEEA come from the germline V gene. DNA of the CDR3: TGTGCCAGCACCCCAACTCAAGAGACCCAGTACTTC. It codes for CASTPTQETQYF.